This TCR beta chain was profiled in a study of T cell changes during pregnancy in multiple sclerosis. The CDR3 spans 18 residues. The germline V gene encodes CDR1 SGHTA and CDR2 FQGNSA. Trimming removed 4 bases from V and 4 bases from J, with 25 bases in between. Profiled with immunoSEQ multiplex PCR; TCRdb holds only in-frame clones, not every one. The sample yields roughly 100,000 clones, about 89% seen once. Sample: peripheral blood, taken before pregnancy. The receptor was derived from a female donor with multiple sclerosis, enrolled in a pregnancy study. The chain employs TRBV7-2 and TRBJ1-2, with D tentatively TRBD1 (5 bases). CDR3 in DNA: TGTGCCAGCAGCTCCTTGAAACATGACCAGGGCAGACCCTATGGCTACACCTTC. Translated: CASSSLKHDQGRPYGYTF.